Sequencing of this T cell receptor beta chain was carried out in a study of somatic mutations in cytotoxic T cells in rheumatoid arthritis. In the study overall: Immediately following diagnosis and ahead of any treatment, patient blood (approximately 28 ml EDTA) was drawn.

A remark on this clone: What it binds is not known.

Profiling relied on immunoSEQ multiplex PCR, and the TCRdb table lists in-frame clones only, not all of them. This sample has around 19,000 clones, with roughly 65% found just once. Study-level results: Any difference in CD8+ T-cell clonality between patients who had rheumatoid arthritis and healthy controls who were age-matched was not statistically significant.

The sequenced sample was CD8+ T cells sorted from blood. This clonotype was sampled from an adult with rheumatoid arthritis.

CDR3 nucleotides: TGTGCCAGTAGTATGAGTATGGATACGCAGTATTTT. Translating gives CASSMSMDTQYF. The chain employs TRBV19 and TRBJ2-3; no clear D gene. Germline CDR1 is LNHDA and CDR2 is SQIVND (reference sequence). V shed 3 bases and J shed 6 bases, with 7 bases lying between them. This CDR3 contains 12 residues.